The 19 T cell receptor beta chains listed next were all sequenced from one sample in a study of T-cell memory formation after mild COVID-19. From the 5' RACE reads, TCRdb called clonotypes with MiXCR, one entry per CDR3 protein. The sample carries 350,000 to 450,000 distinct CDR3 sequences, roughly an eighth recorded once. The specimen sequenced was PBMCs or a T cell subset sorted from them (not recorded which). Receptors originate from a man younger than 35 who had mild COVID-19 (a few samples of this study predate the infection). Cell type and time point are not known.

V and J are TRBV18 and TRBJ2-7; D is ambiguous. Trimming cost V 8 bases and J 3 bases, with 11 bases left between them. This CDR3 spans 12 amino acids. Germline CDR1 reads KGHSH; CDR2 reads LQKENI. The CDR3 region is CASSPASYEQYF. The CDR3 DNA reads as TGTGCCAGCAGTCCCGCCAGCTACGAGCAGTACTTC.

The V call is TRBV11-2, the J call TRBJ2-1, with D possibly TRBD2 on 7 matching bases. This CDR3 is built from 17 residues. With 5 bases removed from V and 8 bases from J, the gap between germline ends came to 25 bases. The germline CDR1 and CDR2 sequences are SGHAT and FQNNGV. The CDR3 DNA reads TGTGCCAGCAGCCCCTGGGGGGGCGGGGGCACCGGGGATGAGCAGTTCTTC. Protein sequence: CASSPWGGGGTGDEQFF.

The chain recombines TRBV5-4 with TRBJ2-6, with D unclear. Trimming pared 5 bases from V and 4 bases from J, leaving 19 bases between. CDR3 length: 17 residues. In germline, CDR1 is SGHNT, CDR2 YYREEE (reference sequence). CDR3 protein: CASSFGRFAEGANVLTF. The CDR3 DNA reads TGTGCCAGCAGTTTTGGACGGTTCGCGGAAGGGGCCAACGTCCTGACTTTC.

This clonotype came up many times. The chain employs TRBV5-1 and TRBJ2-4; tentatively, D is TRBD2 (6 bases). The CDR3 is 17 residues long. Trimming took 0 bases from V and 3 from J, leaving 16 bases between them. The germline V gene has CDR1 SGHRS and CDR2 YFSETQ. CDR3: CASSLVSRLGGKNIQYF. In nucleotides, the CDR3 is TGCGCCAGCAGCTTGGTCAGTAGGCTGGGAGGCAAAAACATTCAGTACTTC.

The gene calls are TRBV11-2 and TRBJ1-6; 9 bases fit TRBD1. In germline, CDR1 is SGHAT, CDR2 FQNNGV. The CDR3 consists of 14 residues. The J segment lost 6 bases and the V segment lost 4 bases, leaving 1 base of the junction unmatched. The CDR3 reads CASSWDRANSPLHF. Written as DNA, the CDR3 is TGTGCCAGCAGCTGGGACAGGGCTAATTCACCCCTCCACTTT.

The rearrangement joins TRBV4-3 to TRBJ2-2; D possibly corresponds to TRBD2 (6 bases). This CDR3 has 16 amino acids. Trimming removed 4 bases at V and 4 bases at J, with 16 bases between. Germline V lookup: CDR1 LGHNA, CDR2 YSLEER. CDR3 in amino acids: CASSLAPAGSTGELFF. The CDR3 DNA follows: TGCGCCAGCAGCCTGGCCCCGGCGGGGAGCACCGGGGAGCTGTTTTTT.

The J gene is TRBJ1-2, the V gene TRBV28; D is possibly TRBD1 (5 bases). Germline V lookup: CDR1 MDHEN, CDR2 SYDVKM. V dropped 8 bases and J dropped 2 bases, with 12 bases sitting between them. This CDR3 has 13 residues. The chain's CDR3 is CASGLGENYGYTF. The CDR3 DNA sequence: TGTGCCAGCGGACTGGGGGAGAACTATGGCTACACCTTC.

V usage is TRBV12-3 or TRBV12-4 and J usage is TRBJ1-5; D gene uncertain. V lost 6 bases, J lost 3 bases, and 12 bases lay in between. This CDR3 spans 14 amino acids. Here the CDR3 reads CASRLGLINQPQHF. DNA of the CDR3: TGTGCCAGCAGACTCGGGCTAATCAATCAGCCCCAGCATTTT.

Only a few counts were recorded for this clonotype. This chain connects TRBV9 to TRBJ2-3, with 8 bases aligning to TRBD2. Trimming at V came to 4 bases and at J to 0 bases, leaving 7 bases not matched to a gene. This CDR3 is 16 amino acids long. Germline assignment: CDR1 SGDLS and CDR2 YYNGEE. CDR3 region: CASSSGLAASTDTQYF. The CDR3 DNA is TGTGCCAGCAGCTCCGGACTAGCAGCTAGCACAGATACGCAGTATTTT.

This clonotype was observed a handful of times. The CDR3 nucleotides are TGTGCCAGCAGCTTAGATTTGGCATCTGAAGCTTTCTTT. Translated, it gives CASSLDLASEAFF. This sequence joins TRBV11-2 and TRBJ1-1; the D is unclear. CDR1 is SGHAT and CDR2 is FQNNGV in the germline V gene. V was pared by 0 bases and J by 6 bases, with 8 bases between. The length of the CDR3 is 13 residues.

The chain carries TRBV7-3 and TRBJ2-1; TRBD1 matches at 9 bases. The CDR3 loop spans 15 amino acids. The germline CDR1 and CDR2 sequences are SGHTA and FQGTGA. After removal of 1 base from V and 5 bases from J, the junction contained 3 bases not matched to a gene. The CDR3 sequence: CASSLIGQGNNEQFF. The CDR3 DNA is TGTGCCAGCAGCTTAATCGGACAGGGGAACAATGAGCAGTTCTTC.

This sequence joins TRBV6-2 or TRBV6-3 and TRBJ2-7; TRBD2 matches at 10 bases. In germline, CDR1 is MNHEY, CDR2 SVGEGT. The CDR3 covers 16 residues. The V segment lost 1 base and the J segment 5 bases; nucleotides outside the gene matches: 8. The CDR3 sequence is CASSYLLAGGRDEQYV. The CDR3 coding sequence is TGTGCCAGCAGTTACTTGTTAGCGGGGGGTCGCGACGAGCAGTACGTC.

This clonotype was seen a handful of times. This chain connects TRBV5-1 to TRBJ1-2; D is perhaps TRBD1 (6 bases). The ends were cut back, 2 bases at V and 4 bases at J, with 18 bases in the middle. Germline values: CDR1 SGHRS, CDR2 YFSETQ. The CDR3 sequence is 16 residues long. The CDR3 bases are TGCGCCAGCAGCTTCCAGGGGTCTTATATTGGCTATGGCTACACCTTC. Encoded protein: CASSFQGSYIGYGYTF.

This chain joins TRBV4-1 and TRBJ2-4; 7 nucleotides line up with TRBD1. The CDR3 is 18 amino acids. The V gene's germline CDR1 is MGHRA and CDR2 YSYEKL. The ends lost 3 bases at V and 3 bases at J; junction bases unmatched: 14. CDR3 nucleotides: TGCGCCAGCAGCCATGGGGATAGGGGGCCCCTTTTCAAAAACATTCAGTACTTC. Translating gives CASSHGDRGPLFKNIQYF.

The chain carries TRBV3-1 and TRBJ2-5; a possible D gene is TRBD2 (5 bases). CDR3 length: 14 amino acids. Germline V lookup: CDR1 LGHDT, CDR2 YNNKEL (reference sequence). With 6 bases removed from V and 5 bases from J, the gap between germline ends came to 16 bases. The CDR3 bases are TGTGCCAGCAGACAGACCCTAGCTGGGGAGACCCAGTACTTC. Translated: CASRQTLAGETQYF.

This sequence joins TRBV5-5 and TRBJ2-7, with a possible D match to TRBD2 (5 bases). Trimming shortened V by 2 bases and J by 2 bases, and 8 bases separated the two germline ends. The germline CDR1 and CDR2 sequences are SGHKS and YYEKEE (reference sequence). This CDR3 spans 13 amino acids. The CDR3 DNA reads TGTGCCAGCAGCTTTAGCGCCACCTACGAGCAGTACGTC. Encoded protein: CASSFSATYEQYV.

This clonotype was recorded once. CDR3: CASSVGVSAEQFF. Written as DNA, the CDR3 is TGTGCCAGCAGCGTAGGAGTCTCGGCAGAGCAGTTCTTC. This chain connects TRBV9 to TRBJ2-1; no firm D call. The length of the CDR3 is 13 residues. The ends were cut back, 0 bases at V and 10 bases at J, with 11 bases in the middle. CDR1 is SGDLS, CDR2 YYNGEE, per germline. The full variable domain, its missing parts supplied by reference TRBV9 and TRBJ2-1, is DSGVTQTPKHLITATGQRVTLRCSPRSGDLSVYWYQQSLDQGLQFLIQYYNGEERAKGNILERFSAQQFPDLHSELNLSSLELGDSALYFCASSVGVSAEQFFGPGTRLTVL.

This sequence joins TRBV4-2 and TRBJ2-1, with 8 bases fitting TRBD1. The CDR3 runs 14 residues. The V gene end was trimmed by 1 base and the J gene end by 10 bases; junction bases not matched to a gene: 6. Germline V gene lookup returns CDR1 LGHNA and CDR2 YNFKEQ. The CDR3 DNA follows: TGTGCCAGCAGCCAAGTTGACAGGGGAAGCGAGCAGTTCTTC. Translating gives CASSQVDRGSEQFF.

This sequence joins TRBV12-3 or TRBV12-4 and TRBJ2-1; D is perhaps TRBD1 (5 bases). The V end was cut by 4 bases, the J end by 0 bases, with 19 bases between. The CDR3 contains 18 residues. The CDR3 DNA reads as TGTGCCAGCAGTTCGTCGTACTCACAGGATATCTCCTACAATGAGCAGTTCTTC. Translating it yields CASSSSYSQDISYNEQFF.